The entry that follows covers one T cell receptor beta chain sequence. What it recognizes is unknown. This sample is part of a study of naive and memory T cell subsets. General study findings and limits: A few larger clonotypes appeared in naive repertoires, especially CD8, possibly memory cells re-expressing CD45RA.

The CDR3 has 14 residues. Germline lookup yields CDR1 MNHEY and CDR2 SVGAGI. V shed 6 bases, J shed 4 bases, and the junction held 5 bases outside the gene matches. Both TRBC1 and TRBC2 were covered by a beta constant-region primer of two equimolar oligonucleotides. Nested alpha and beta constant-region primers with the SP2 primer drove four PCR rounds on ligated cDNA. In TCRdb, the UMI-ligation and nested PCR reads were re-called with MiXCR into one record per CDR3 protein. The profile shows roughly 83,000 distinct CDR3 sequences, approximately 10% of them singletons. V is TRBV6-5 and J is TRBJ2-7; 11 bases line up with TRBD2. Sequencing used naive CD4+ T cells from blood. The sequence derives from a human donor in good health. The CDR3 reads CASRLAGEKYEQYF. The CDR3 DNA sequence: TGTGCCAGCAGACTAGCGGGGGAGAAGTACGAGCAGTACTTC.